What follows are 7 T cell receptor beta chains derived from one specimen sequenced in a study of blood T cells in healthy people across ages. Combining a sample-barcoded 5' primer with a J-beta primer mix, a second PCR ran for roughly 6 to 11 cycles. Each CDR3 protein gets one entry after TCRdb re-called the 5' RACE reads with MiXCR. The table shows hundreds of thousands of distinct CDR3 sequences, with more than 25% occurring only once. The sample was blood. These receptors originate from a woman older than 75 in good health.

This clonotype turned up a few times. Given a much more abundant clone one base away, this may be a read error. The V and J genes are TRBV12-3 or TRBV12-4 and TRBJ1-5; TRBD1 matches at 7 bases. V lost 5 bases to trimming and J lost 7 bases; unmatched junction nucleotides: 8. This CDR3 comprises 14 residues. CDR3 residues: CASSRDRDRQPQHF. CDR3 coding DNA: TGTGCCAGCAGTCGTGACAGGGATCGCCAGCCCCAGCATTTT.

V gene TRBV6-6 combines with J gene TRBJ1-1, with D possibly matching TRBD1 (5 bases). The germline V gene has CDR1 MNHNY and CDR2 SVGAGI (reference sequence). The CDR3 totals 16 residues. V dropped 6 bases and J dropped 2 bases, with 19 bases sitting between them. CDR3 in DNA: TGTGCCAGCAGGGAGGGGACCGTGTCAGATAACACTGAAGCTTTCTTT. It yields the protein CASREGTVSDNTEAFF.

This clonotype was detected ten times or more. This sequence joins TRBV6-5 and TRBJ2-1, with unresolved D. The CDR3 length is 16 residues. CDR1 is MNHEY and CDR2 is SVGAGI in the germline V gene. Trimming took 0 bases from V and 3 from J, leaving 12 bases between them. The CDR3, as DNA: TGTGCCAGCAGTTACTCGATTGGGGAACTCTACAATGAGCAGTTCTTC. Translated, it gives CASSYSIGELYNEQFF.

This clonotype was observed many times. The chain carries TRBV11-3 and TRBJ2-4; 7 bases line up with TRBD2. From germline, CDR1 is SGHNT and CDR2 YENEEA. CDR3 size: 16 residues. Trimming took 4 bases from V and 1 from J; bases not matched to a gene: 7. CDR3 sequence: CASSSYWEGAKNIQYF. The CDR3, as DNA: TGTGCCAGCAGCTCCTATTGGGAGGGCGCCAAAAACATTCAGTACTTC.

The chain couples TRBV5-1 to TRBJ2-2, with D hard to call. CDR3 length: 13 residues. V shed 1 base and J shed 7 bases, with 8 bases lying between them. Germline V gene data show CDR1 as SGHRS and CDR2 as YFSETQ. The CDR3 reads CASSLPGDGELFF. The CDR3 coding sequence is TGCGCCAGCAGCTTGCCGGGCGACGGGGAGCTGTTTTTT. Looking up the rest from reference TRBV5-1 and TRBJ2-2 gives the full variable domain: KAGVTQTPRYLIKTRGQQVTLSCSPISGHRSVSWYQQTPGQGLQFLFEYFSETQRNKGNFPGRFSGRQFSNSRSEMNVSTLELGDSALYLCASSLPGDGELFFGEGSRLTVL.

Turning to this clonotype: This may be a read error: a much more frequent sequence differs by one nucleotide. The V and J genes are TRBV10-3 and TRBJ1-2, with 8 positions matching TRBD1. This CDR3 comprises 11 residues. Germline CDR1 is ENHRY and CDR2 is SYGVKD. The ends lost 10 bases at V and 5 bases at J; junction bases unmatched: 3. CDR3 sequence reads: CATGDRYGYTF. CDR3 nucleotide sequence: TGTGCCACCGGGGACAGGTATGGCTACACCTTC.

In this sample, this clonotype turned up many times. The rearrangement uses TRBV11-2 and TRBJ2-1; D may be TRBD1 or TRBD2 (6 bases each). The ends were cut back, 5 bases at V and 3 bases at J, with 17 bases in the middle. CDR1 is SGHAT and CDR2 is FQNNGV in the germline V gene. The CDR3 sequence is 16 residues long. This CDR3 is CASSRWGATGYNEQFF. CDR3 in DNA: TGTGCCAGCAGCCGGTGGGGGGCTACAGGCTACAATGAGCAGTTCTTC.